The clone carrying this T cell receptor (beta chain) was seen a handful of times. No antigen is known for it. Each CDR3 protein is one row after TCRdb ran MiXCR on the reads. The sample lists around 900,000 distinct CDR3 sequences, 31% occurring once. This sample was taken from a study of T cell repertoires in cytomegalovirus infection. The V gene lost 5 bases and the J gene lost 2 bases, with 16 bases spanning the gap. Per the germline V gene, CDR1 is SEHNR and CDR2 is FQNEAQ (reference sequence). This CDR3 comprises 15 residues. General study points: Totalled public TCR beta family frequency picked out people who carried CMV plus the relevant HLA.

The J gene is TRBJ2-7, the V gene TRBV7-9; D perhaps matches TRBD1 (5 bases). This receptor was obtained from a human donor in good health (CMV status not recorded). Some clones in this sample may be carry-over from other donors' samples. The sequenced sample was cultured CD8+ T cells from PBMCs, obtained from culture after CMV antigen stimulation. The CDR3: CASSPPTGSPYEQYF. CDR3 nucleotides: TGTGCCAGCAGCCCCCCCACAGGTTCGCCCTACGAGCAGTACTTC.